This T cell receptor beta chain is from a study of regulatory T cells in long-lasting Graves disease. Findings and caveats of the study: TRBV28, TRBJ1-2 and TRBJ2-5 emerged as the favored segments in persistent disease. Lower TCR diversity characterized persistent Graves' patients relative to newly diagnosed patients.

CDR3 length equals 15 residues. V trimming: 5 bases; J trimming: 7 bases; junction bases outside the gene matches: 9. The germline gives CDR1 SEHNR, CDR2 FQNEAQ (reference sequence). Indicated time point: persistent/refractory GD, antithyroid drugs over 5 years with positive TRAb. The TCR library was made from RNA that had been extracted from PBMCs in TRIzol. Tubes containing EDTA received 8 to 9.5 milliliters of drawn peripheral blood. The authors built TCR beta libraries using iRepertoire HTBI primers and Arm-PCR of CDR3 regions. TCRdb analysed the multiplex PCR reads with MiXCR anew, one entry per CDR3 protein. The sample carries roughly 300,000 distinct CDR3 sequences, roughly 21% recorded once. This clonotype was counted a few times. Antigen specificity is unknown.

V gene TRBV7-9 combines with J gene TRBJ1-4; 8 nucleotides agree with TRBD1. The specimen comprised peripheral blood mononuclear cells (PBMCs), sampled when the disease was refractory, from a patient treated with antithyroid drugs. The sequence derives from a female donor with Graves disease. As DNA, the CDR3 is TGTGCCAGCAGCCCCGCAGGGGGCGTTCTTGAAAAACTGTTTTTT. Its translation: CASSPAGGVLEKLFF.